These T cell receptor beta chains were read from a single sample in a study of blood T cell repertoires in COVID-19. Assay: immunoSEQ multiplex PCR; the TCRdb copy retains only in-frame clones and omits some. Of roughly 190,000 clones listed, about 88% are singletons. The sample comprised PBMCs or T cells enriched from blood (not recorded which). All receptors come from a middle-aged woman in a cohort exposed to, infected with or recovered from COVID-19 (not recorded which). Both conserved end residues are part of each CDR3. D genes are given only for firm matches.

CASSHDVLGGSSYNEQFF,TRBJ2-1,TRBV4-2,TRBD2,18
CASRTDRATEAFF,TRBJ1-1,TRBV19,TRBD1,13
CASSLSLRQGHNEKLFF,TRBJ1-4,TRBV3-1/TRBV3-2,TRBD1,17
CASSDLRVIMTTEAFF,TRBJ1-1,TRBV28,.,16
CASSQVGSGRGTDTQYF,TRBJ2-3,TRBV4-3,TRBD2,17
CAISDPDSYEQYF,TRBJ2-7,TRBV10-3,.,13
CATLTGGVNEAFF,TRBJ1-1,TRBV5-8,TRBD1,13
CASSPGYEQPQHF,TRBJ1-5,TRBV18,.,13
CASSPGVVETDTQYF,TRBJ2-3,TRBV6-5,.,15
CASSQTLDVLTGGYTF,TRBJ1-2,TRBV18,.,16
CASSYPLGGKETQYF,TRBJ2-5,TRBV6-6,.,15
CASSSRWEAFF,TRBJ1-1,TRBV27,.,11
CASSLGEFGEQYF,TRBJ2-7,TRBV27,.,13
CATSTGAAGGQGYEQYF,TRBJ2-7,TRBV15,TRBD1,17
CASSVLSGKEGEQFF,TRBJ2-1,TRBV25-1,TRBD2,15
CASSPTRGNTIYF,TRBJ1-3,TRBV25-1,.,13
CARSLFPRGTEAFF,TRBJ1-1,TRBV5-3,.,14
CASSQGGDRASYEQYF,TRBJ2-7,TRBV4-1,TRBD1,16
CASSEYNNYGYTF,TRBJ1-2,TRBV25-1,.,13
CASSFNLAGGDTGELFF,TRBJ2-2,TRBV7-8,TRBD2,17
CAIGGATQETQYF,TRBJ2-5,TRBV6-5,.,13
CASSEWGGTEAFF,TRBJ1-1,TRBV2,.,13
CASSQDSSGTGLEKLFF,TRBJ1-4,TRBV4-1,TRBD1,17